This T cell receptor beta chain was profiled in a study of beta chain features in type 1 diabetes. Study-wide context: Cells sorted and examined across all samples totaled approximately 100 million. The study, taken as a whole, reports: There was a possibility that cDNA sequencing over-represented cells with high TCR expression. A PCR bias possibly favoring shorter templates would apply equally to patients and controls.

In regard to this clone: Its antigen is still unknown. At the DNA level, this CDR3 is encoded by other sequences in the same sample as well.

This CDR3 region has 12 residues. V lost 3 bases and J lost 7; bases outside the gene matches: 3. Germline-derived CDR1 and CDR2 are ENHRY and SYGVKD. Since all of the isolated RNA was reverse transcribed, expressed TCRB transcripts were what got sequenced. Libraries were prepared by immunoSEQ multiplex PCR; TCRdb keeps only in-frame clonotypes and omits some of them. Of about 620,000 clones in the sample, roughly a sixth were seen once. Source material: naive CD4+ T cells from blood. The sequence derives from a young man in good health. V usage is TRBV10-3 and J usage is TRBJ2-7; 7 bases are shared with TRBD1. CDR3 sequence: CAISDRGNEQYF. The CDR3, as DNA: TGTGCCATCAGTGACAGGGGGAATGAGCAGTACTTC.